These T cell receptor beta chains were read from a single sample in a study of beta chain features in type 1 diabetes. Only in-frame clones appear in the TCRdb table, and some are missing; sequencing was by immunoSEQ multiplex PCR. This table has roughly 140,000 clones, approximately 10% appearing once. Sequencing was done on a sample of central memory CD4+ T cells from blood. Receptors originate from a young man with type 1 diabetes. The CDR3 runs from the conserved cysteine through the conserved F or W. Each record gives: J gene, D gene, clone size, V gene, CDR3 DNA, CDR3 protein. A D gene is named only where the DNA matches it firmly. Only part of the rows carry a size: once, few, many, or a class if the clone is expanded.

J: TRBJ2-3
D: -
size: few
V: TRBV12-5
DNA: TGTGCTAGTGGTTCGGCTAGCGCAGATACGCAGTATTTT
CDR3: CASGSASADTQYF

J: TRBJ1-1
D: TRBD1
size: -
V: TRBV18
DNA: TGTGCCAGCTCAGAAGGACAGGGGTACACTGAAGCTTTCTTT
CDR3: CASSEGQGYTEAFF

J: TRBJ1-2
D: TRBD1
size: -
V: TRBV9
DNA: TGTGCCAGCAGCGGAAGCGGGACAGGTGAAGTTGTCTATGGCTACACCTTC
CDR3: CASSGSGTGEVVYGYTF

J: TRBJ2-4
D: -
size: -
V: TRBV29-1
DNA: TGCAGCGTTTTAGCAAGGGGGAGGGACATTCAGTACTTC
CDR3: CSVLARGRDIQYF

J: TRBJ2-2
D: -
size: once
V: TRBV27
DNA: TGTGCCAGCAGCCTCGGGATGCGGGCCCTGAACACCGGGGAGCTGTTTTTT
CDR3: CASSLGMRALNTGELFF

J: TRBJ1-1
D: TRBD1
size: few
V: TRBV28
DNA: TGTGCCAGCAGTACCGGGGACAGGTTAAAAGCTTTCTTT
CDR3: CASSTGDRLKAFF

J: TRBJ2-5
D: -
size: -
V: TRBV5-1
DNA: TGCGCCAGCAGCCAACAGGGTGGCGAGACCCAGTACTTC
CDR3: CASSQQGGETQYF

J: TRBJ1-1
D: -
size: -
V: TRBV19
DNA: TGTGCCAGTAGTATTTACAGGGAGGGGACTGAAGCTTTCTTT
CDR3: CASSIYREGTEAFF

J: TRBJ1-2
D: -
size: few
V: TRBV19
DNA: TGTGCCAGTAGCCTAGTTATTGGCTATGGCTACACCTTC
CDR3: CASSLVIGYGYTF

J: TRBJ2-2
D: -
size: -
V: TRBV15
DNA: TGTGCCACCAGCAGAGGGACCGGGGGACACACCGGGGAGCTGTTTTTT
CDR3: CATSRGTGGHTGELFF

J: TRBJ1-1
D: -
size: -
V: TRBV18
DNA: TGTGCCAGCTCACCAAGCAGAGGTGAAACGGAAGCTTTCTTT
CDR3: CASSPSRGETEAFF

J: TRBJ1-5
D: TRBD1
size: few
V: TRBV19
DNA: TGTGCCATTTCAGGGGGTCTCAATCAGCCCCAGCATTTT
CDR3: CAISGGLNQPQHF

J: TRBJ2-3
D: TRBD2
size: -
V: TRBV4-2
DNA: TGTGCCAGCAGCCCAGGGACTAGCGGAAATACGCAGTATTTT
CDR3: CASSPGTSGNTQYF

J: TRBJ1-2
D: -
size: few
V: TRBV5-1
DNA: TGCGCCAGCAGCATGTTACAGACAAACTATGGCTACACCTTC
CDR3: CASSMLQTNYGYTF

J: TRBJ2-2
D: TRBD2
size: -
V: TRBV30
DNA: TGTGCCTGGAGCCCATTAGCGGGAGGGGCCAGGGGGGAGCTGTTTTTT
CDR3: CAWSPLAGGARGELFF

J: TRBJ1-1
D: -
size: -
V: TRBV30
DNA: TGTGCCTGGATTGGGGCACCTCGGCAGACTGAAGCTTTCTTT
CDR3: CAWIGAPRQTEAFF

J: TRBJ2-7
D: TRBD1
size: few
V: TRBV5-1
DNA: TGCGCCAGCACACCGGACAGGGTGGCGTACGAGCAGTACTTC
CDR3: CASTPDRVAYEQYF

J: TRBJ2-3
D: -
size: few
V: TRBV4-3
DNA: TGCGCCAGCAGCCAAGAAGGGGTGATGGGAGATACGCAGTATTTT
CDR3: CASSQEGVMGDTQYF

J: TRBJ1-3
D: TRBD1
size: few
V: TRBV7-2
DNA: TGTGCCAGCAGCTCCCGAGAGACAGGGAGTGGAAACACCATATATTTT
CDR3: CASSSRETGSGNTIYF

J: TRBJ2-5
D: -
size: -
V: TRBV28
DNA: TGTGCCAGCAGCCATTATCCGGTTACTCAAGAGACCCAGTACTTC
CDR3: CASSHYPVTQETQYF

J: TRBJ2-1
D: -
size: few
V: TRBV2
DNA: TGTGCCAGCACGGGAGAAAGGGTCGGTGAGCAGTTCTTC
CDR3: CASTGERVGEQFF

J: TRBJ1-1
D: -
size: -
V: TRBV28
DNA: TGTGCCAGCAGTGAGATACAGGGGAACACTGAAGCTTTCTTT
CDR3: CASSEIQGNTEAFF

J: TRBJ2-1
D: -
size: -
V: TRBV14
DNA: TGTGCCAGCAGTCCCAGAGGGAATTCACCGGAAAGCTCCTACAATGAGCAGTTCTTC
CDR3: CASSPRGNSPESSYNEQFF

J: TRBJ2-3
D: TRBD1
size: -
V: TRBV4-3
DNA: TGCGCCAGCAGCCAAGAGCCGGGACAGGGGGTGGATACGCAGTATTTT
CDR3: CASSQEPGQGVDTQYF

J: TRBJ1-2
D: TRBD1
size: -
V: TRBV6-5
DNA: TGTGCCAGCAGCGGGACAGCTTCTAACTATGGCTACACCTTC
CDR3: CASSGTASNYGYTF

J: TRBJ2-7
D: TRBD1
size: -
V: TRBV4-3
DNA: TGCGCCAGCAGCCCCCGGACAGGGGCTGGAGAGCAGTACTTC
CDR3: CASSPRTGAGEQYF

J: TRBJ2-3
D: -
size: few
V: TRBV29-1
DNA: TGCAGCGTCCAAGGATTTCCACCCGGACTGGCGCAGTATTTT
CDR3: CSVQGFPPGLAQYF

J: TRBJ2-3
D: TRBD2
size: -
V: TRBV6-5
DNA: TGTGCCAGCAGCGTAGCGGGGATTCGCACAGATACGCAGTATTTT
CDR3: CASSVAGIRTDTQYF

J: TRBJ2-3
D: -
size: few
V: TRBV7-2
DNA: TGTGCCAGCAGCTTAGGAGCCGTAAGCACAGATACGCAGTATTTT
CDR3: CASSLGAVSTDTQYF

J: TRBJ2-2
D: TRBD2
size: -
V: TRBV9
DNA: TGTGCCAGCAGCGTGGGACTCCTAGCGGACACCGGGGAGCTGTTTTTT
CDR3: CASSVGLLADTGELFF

J: TRBJ2-6
D: TRBD1
size: few
V: TRBV5-6
DNA: TGTGCCAGCAATCAACAGGGGGCGGCTGGGGCCAACGTCCTGACTTTC
CDR3: CASNQQGAAGANVLTF

J: TRBJ1-2
D: -
size: -
V: TRBV25-1
DNA: TGTGCCAGCAGTGAATGGGCAGTCCGCCTTAACTATGGCTACACCTTC
CDR3: CASSEWAVRLNYGYTF

J: TRBJ2-7
D: TRBD1
size: few
V: TRBV28
DNA: TGTGCCAGCAGCATGACAGGGGACTACGAGCAGTACTTC
CDR3: CASSMTGDYEQYF

J: TRBJ1-3
D: -
size: few
V: TRBV7-2
DNA: TGTGCCAGCAGCCGACGGACAGCTACCTCTGGAAACACCATATATTTT
CDR3: CASSRRTATSGNTIYF

J: TRBJ1-1
D: -
size: -
V: TRBV18
DNA: TGTGCCAGCTCACCACGGGAGGGCACTGAAGCTTTCTTT
CDR3: CASSPREGTEAFF

J: TRBJ1-4
D: -
size: few
V: TRBV29-1
DNA: TGCAGCGTTGACGTGGGGGGTGAAAAACTGTTTTTT
CDR3: CSVDVGGEKLFF

J: TRBJ2-7
D: -
size: few
V: TRBV15
DNA: TGTGCCACTGGGAGGGACAGGACATCCTACGAGCAGTACTTC
CDR3: CATGRDRTSYEQYF

J: TRBJ2-3
D: TRBD2
size: few
V: TRBV15
DNA: TGTGCCACCAGATCAGCGGGATCATTCACAGATACGCAGTATTTT
CDR3: CATRSAGSFTDTQYF

J: TRBJ1-5
D: TRBD1
size: few
V: TRBV5-5
DNA: TGTGCCAGCAGTCCCGACAGGGAAGGTCCCCAGCATTTT
CDR3: CASSPDREGPQHF

J: TRBJ2-7
D: TRBD2
size: -
V: TRBV6-5
DNA: TGTGCCAGCAGTTACTCGAGCAGCGGGAGCTACGAGCAGTACTTC
CDR3: CASSYSSSGSYEQYF

J: TRBJ2-5
D: TRBD2
size: few
V: TRBV7-2
DNA: TGCGCCAGCAGCTCGGGACTAGCGGGAGGAAGAGAGACCCAGTACTTC
CDR3: CASSSGLAGGRETQYF

J: TRBJ2-7
D: -
size: -
V: TRBV4-3
DNA: TGCGCCAGCAGCCAAGAAATTCCCACCAGCTCCTACGAGCAGTACTTC
CDR3: CASSQEIPTSSYEQYF